These 20 T cell receptor beta chains came from one sample sequenced in a study of T cells in localized non-small cell lung cancer. Repertoires were generated with immunoSEQ multiplex PCR, while TCRdb's copy carries only in-frame clones and drops some. The data hold 50,000 or so clones, with around 86% observed a single time. The sample was peripheral blood, taken before any cancer treatment. These receptors originate from a female donor older than 55 with stage II squamous cell lung carcinoma.

The rearrangement links TRBV4-2 to TRBJ2-3; the match to TRBD2 covers 9 bases. Unmatched junction bases numbered 6, after V lost 3 bases and J lost 2 bases. The CDR3 is 16 residues long. Germline V CDR1 and CDR2: LGHNA, YNFKEQ. The CDR3 is CASSHGQRGATDTQYF. Here the CDR3 DNA reads TGTGCCAGCAGCCATGGCCAGCGGGGGGCCACAGATACGCAGTATTTT.

The gene calls are TRBV6-1 and TRBJ1-5, with 7 bases matching TRBD1. Germline-derived CDR1 and CDR2 are MNHNS and SASEGT. The trim removed 8 bases at V and 2 bases at J, leaving 9 bases unmatched. The CDR3 spans 15 residues. For the CDR3, the DNA is TGTGCCAGCGATACCCTAGGGGGCCGCAATCAGCCCCAGCATTTT. Protein: CASDTLGGRNQPQHF.

This clone has just one count. The rearrangement links TRBV14 to TRBJ2-3; 7 nucleotides match TRBD1. The germline V gene has CDR1 SGHDN and CDR2 FVKESK. The V segment lost 2 bases and the J segment 4 bases; nucleotides outside the gene matches: 3. This CDR3 spans 14 amino acids. The CDR3 nucleotides read TGTGCCAGCAGCCAATCGCAGGGGGCAGATACGCAGTATTTT. Translating it yields CASSQSQGADTQYF.

This chain connects TRBV4-1 to TRBJ2-1, with D perhaps TRBD2 (6 bases). V shed 1 base and J shed 0 bases, with 10 bases lying between them. Germline CDR1 and CDR2: MGHRA and YSYEKL. This CDR3 spans 16 amino acids. CDR3 nucleotide sequence: TGCGCCAGCAGCCAAGCCCTAGCGAGCTCCTACAATGAGCAGTTCTTC. Its protein product is CASSQALASSYNEQFF.

The J gene is TRBJ2-2, the V gene TRBV9; 10 nucleotides line up with TRBD2. Germline CDR1 SGDLS, CDR2 YYNGEE. The CDR3 is 16 residues long. Trimming took 1 base from V and 6 from J; bases not matched to a gene: 6. In DNA form, the CDR3 reads TGTGCCAGCAGCGTACTGCAGCGGGGGGGCGCCGGGGAGCTGTTTTTT. Translating gives CASSVLQRGGAGELFF.

The rearrangement joins TRBV21-1 to TRBJ1-1; the D call of TRBD1 is as the table states it, not checked on the DNA. TRBV21-1 constitutes a pseudogene. CDR3 length equals 12 residues. CDR3 nucleotide sequence: TGTGCCAGCAGCGGGCGGAACACTGAAGCTTTCTTT. This sequence encodes CASSGRNTEAFF.

The chain combines TRBV6-1 with TRBJ1-2; D not certain. The CDR3 is made up of 11 amino acids. Germline V CDR1 and CDR2: MNHNS, SASEGT. V dropped 2 bases and J dropped 5 bases, with 3 bases sitting between them. CDR3 sequence reads: CASSEIYGYTF. CDR3 coding DNA: TGTGCCAGCAGTGAAATATATGGCTACACCTTC.

V is TRBV12-5 and J is TRBJ1-1; D is unclear. Per the germline V gene, CDR1 is LGHNT and CDR2 is FRNRAP. V lost 6 bases, J lost 7 bases, and 15 bases lay in between. CDR3 length equals 13 residues. The CDR3, as DNA: TGTGCTAGTGGACTGTCCGCGGGGTTTGAAGCTTTCTTT. Its translation: CASGLSAGFEAFF.

J is TRBJ1-5 and V is TRBV21-1; no DNA check was done on the table's D call, TRBD1. TRBV21-1 is listed as a pseudogene. This CDR3 is built from 15 residues. CDR3 in DNA: TGTGCCAGCAGCAAAGGTCAGGGGAACAATCAGCCCCAGCATTTT. This encodes CASSKGQGNNQPQHF.

The V gene is TRBV5-8, the J gene TRBJ1-5; D may be TRBD1 (5 bases). The germline gives CDR1 SGHTS, CDR2 YDEGEE. Trimming stripped 1 base from V and 0 bases from J, with 8 bases between. This CDR3 spans 15 amino acids. Here the CDR3 DNA reads TGTGCCAGCAGCTTGAAGGGGATTAGCAATCAGCCCCAGCATTTT. Its translation is CASSLKGISNQPQHF.

This chain connects TRBV23-1 to TRBJ2-7; TRBD1 agrees at 7 bases. TRBV23-1 is an ORF for which the function is uncertain. The V and J ends lost 7 bases and 5 bases, in that order; junction bases with no gene match: 11. The CDR3 covers 14 residues. The CDR3 is CASNPQQGCNEQYF. The CDR3 DNA follows: TGCGCCAGCAATCCTCAACAGGGGTGCAACGAGCAGTACTTC.

The V call is TRBV6-1, the J call TRBJ1-5; 10 nucleotides match TRBD1. This CDR3 is 16 amino acids long. V dropped 0 bases and J dropped 10; count of bases not matched to a gene: 9. Germline V lookup: CDR1 MNHNS, CDR2 SASEGT. The CDR3 protein is CASSEALSTGGRPQHF. The CDR3 DNA sequence: TGTGCCAGCAGTGAAGCGCTCTCGACAGGGGGCCGTCCCCAGCATTTT.

The chain combines TRBV2 with TRBJ1-2, with D maybe TRBD1 (5 bases). The V gene lost 4 bases and the J gene lost 1 base, with 10 bases spanning the gap. The CDR3 extends over 14 amino acids. Germline V lookup: CDR1 SNHLY, CDR2 FYNNEI. The CDR3 loop reads CASSGGVLNYGYTF. Here the CDR3 DNA reads TGTGCCAGCAGTGGGGGGGTTCTTAACTATGGCTACACCTTC. Variable domain in full (rest from reference TRBV2 and TRBJ1-2): EPEVTQTPSHQVTQMGQEVILRCVPISNHLYFYWYRQILGQKVEFLVSFYNNEISEKSEIFDDQFSVERPDGSNFTLKIRSTKLEDSAMYFCASSGGVLNYGYTFGSGTRLTVV.

The chain recombines TRBV5-4 with TRBJ2-5; the D gene is possibly TRBD1 (5 bases). Trimming removed 4 bases from V and 3 bases from J, with 16 bases in between. The CDR3 spans 15 residues. CDR1 and CDR2 (germline): SGHNT, YYREEE (reference sequence). This chain's CDR3 is CASSHLTQGEETQYF. In DNA, the CDR3 is TGTGCCAGCAGCCACCTAACGCAGGGCGAAGAGACCCAGTACTTC.

The chain links TRBV2 to TRBJ2-4, with D unclear. The CDR3 length is 16 residues. V lost 5 bases, J lost 0 bases, and 14 bases lay in between. Germline V gene lookup returns CDR1 SNHLY and CDR2 FYNNEI. This chain's CDR3 is CASSQDPALAKNIQYF. CDR3 coding DNA: TGTGCCAGCAGTCAGGATCCTGCCCTAGCCAAAAACATTCAGTACTTC.

The rearrangement joins TRBV10-3 to TRBJ1-5, with D possibly TRBD1 on 5 matching bases. V was shortened by 8 bases and J by 4 bases, with 18 bases between the two germline ends. Germline CDR1 ENHRY, CDR2 SYGVKD. CDR3 length equals 15 residues. The CDR3 coding sequence is TGTGCCATCGGGGAACCGGGGCTGAGGAATCAGCCCCAGCATTTT. Amino acid sequence: CAIGEPGLRNQPQHF.

This clone came up many times. J is TRBJ1-5 and V is TRBV20-1; D is unclear. Germline values: CDR1 DFQATT, CDR2 SNEGSKA (reference sequence). V lost 6 bases and J lost 7, with 10 bases in between. This CDR3 has 11 residues. The chain's CDR3 is CSAGRSQPQHF. CDR3 DNA sequence: TGCAGTGCCGGTAGGAGCCAGCCCCAGCATTTT.

This clone was seen a few times. This rearrangement joins TRBV5-1 to TRBJ2-7, with 7 bases lining up with TRBD1. The CDR3 totals 14 residues. The J segment lost 6 bases and the V segment lost 1 base, leaving 7 bases of the junction unmatched. Germline CDR1 is SGHRS and CDR2 is YFSETQ. CDR3 sequence reads: CASSLLDREGEQYF. In nucleotides, the CDR3 is TGCGCCAGCAGCTTGTTAGACAGGGAAGGCGAGCAGTACTTC. The entire variable domain, with the rest obtained from reference TRBV5-1 and TRBJ2-7, is as follows: KAGVTQTPRYLIKTRGQQVTLSCSPISGHRSVSWYQQTPGQGLQFLFEYFSETQRNKGNFPGRFSGRQFSNSRSEMNVSTLELGDSALYLCASSLLDREGEQYFGPGTRLTVT.

The chain links TRBV30 to TRBJ2-7; D call uncertain. This CDR3 region has 14 residues. Between the trimmed V and J ends, which lost 0 bases and 1 base, there was a span of 10 bases. From germline, CDR1 is GTSNPN and CDR2 SVGIG (reference sequence). As DNA, the CDR3 is TGTGCCTGGAGTGTACTGGGGTCGTCCTACGAGCAGTACTTC. Protein sequence: CAWSVLGSSYEQYF.

The chain combines TRBV6-5 with TRBJ1-4; D unresolved. This CDR3 comprises 15 residues. The germline gives CDR1 MNHEY, CDR2 SVGAGI. The germline V and J ends were trimmed by 7 bases and 2 bases, with 14 bases remaining between them. CDR3 bases: TGTGCCAGCACCCAGATGGGGAAGACTAATGAAAAACTGTTTTTT. This gives the protein CASTQMGKTNEKLFF.